This T cell receptor beta chain emerged from a study of shared clonotypes between healthy human individuals. As for the study in general: Per-donor plates numbered three CD4 naive, three CD4 memory, two CD8 naive and one CD8 memory.

The authors' processing: With immunoSEQ giving junction-only sequences and no quality scores, filtering differed. Assay used: immunoSEQ multiplex PCR; TCRdb lists only in-frame clones, some missing. The V and J calls and clone size come from that table; D and trimming were worked out from the DNA. The sample consists of 950,000 to 1,100,000 clones, 70% to 80% of them appearing once. Trimming removed 1 base from V and 2 bases from J; junction bases left unmatched: 6. CDR1 SGHRS and CDR2 YFSETQ come from the germline V gene. CDR3 length: 16 amino acids. Healthy HIV-negative adults with no recent acute infections or vaccinations were recruited as donors.

The genes are TRBV5-1 and TRBJ2-7; 10 bases agree with TRBD1. The source material was memory CD4+ T cells sorted from blood. Noted subset: CD45RA-negative fraction. This receptor was taken from a man aged 18 to 35 in good health. CDR3 region: CASSLSAGTGAYEQYF. CDR3 nucleotides: TGCGCCAGCAGCTTGTCGGCCGGGACAGGGGCCTACGAGCAGTACTTC.